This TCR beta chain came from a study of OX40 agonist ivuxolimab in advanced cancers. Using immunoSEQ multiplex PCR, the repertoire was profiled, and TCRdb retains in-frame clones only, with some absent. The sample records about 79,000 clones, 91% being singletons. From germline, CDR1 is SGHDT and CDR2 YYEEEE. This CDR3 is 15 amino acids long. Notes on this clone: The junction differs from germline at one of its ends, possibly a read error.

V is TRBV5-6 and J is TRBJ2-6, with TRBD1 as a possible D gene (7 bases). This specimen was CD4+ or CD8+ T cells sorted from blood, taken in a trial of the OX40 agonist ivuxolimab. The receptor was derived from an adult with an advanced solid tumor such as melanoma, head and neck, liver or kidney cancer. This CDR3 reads CASSIQGTGANVLTF. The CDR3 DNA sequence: TGTGCCAGCAGTATACAGGGGACTGGGGCCAACGTCCTAACTTTC.